This T cell receptor beta chain was observed in a study of blood T cell repertoires in COVID-19 (dated by TCRdb to 2018 to 2021). Study-level background: The collaborator samples originated in the United States, Italy and Spain and spanned the acute and convalescent phases of COVID-19. The material from the prospective study consisted of cDNA or gDNA derived from T cells, B-cell-depleted T cells, or PBMCs. The dataset comprised deeply sampled blood TCRbeta repertoires from subjects exposed to, actively infected with, or recovered from COVID-19. The repertoires were released in a freely available public database intended as a resource for research on the immune response to SARS-CoV-2. Samples were obtained from the ongoing ImmuneRACE study (first 160 participants) and from over a thousand subjects provided by 6 global collaborators. The sample metadata nearly always contained a de-identified subject ID, COVID-19 status, age in years and sex. Where available, HLA class I and class II types were obtained from metadata supplied by the sample provider rather than from assay-based typing.

Collaborating institutions collected whole blood in K2EDTA tubes following their own protocols. For TCRbeta analysis, collaborator samples were shipped as frozen whole blood, as isolated PBMCs, or as DNA extracted from either sample type. Concerning this clone: The specificity of this receptor is unknown. No much larger clonotype is one base removed from it; base qualities were not supplied.

TCRbeta CDR3 regions were amplified from genomic DNA by means of the immunoSEQ Assay, a bias-controlled multiplex PCR. The original methods were these. Nucleated cell counts per sample were estimated from amplification of reference gene primers within the assay. To quantify the absolute abundance of each unique TCRbeta CDR3 rearrangement, sequence reads were collapsed and filtered. For each sample, productive Simpson clonality was calculated as the square root of Simpson's diversity index over productive rearrangements. This immuneACCESS table, as held by TCRdb, lists in-frame sequences with V and J called but not all clones. Of the missing ones, under half trace to an unresolved V gene in checked studies; the others have no known cause. That table furnishes V, J and clone size, whereas the DNA furnished D and trimming. The sample table records about 250,000 clones; about four fifths of these occur just once. Over 7.5% of the sample rests with the top ten.

Study-wide findings and limitations: How much clinical and demographic metadata was included differed by source and by participant, and the metadata was provided uncurated.

From the cysteine up to the phenylalanine, the CDR3 has a length of 13 residues. Solely the CDR3 DNA is kept, with 39 bases framed from the first base. The germline ends are 14 bases apart after V is trimmed by 8 bases and J by 7 bases. Source material: peripheral blood. The V gene is TRBV12-3 or TRBV12-4 and the J gene is TRBJ1-4, with the identity of the D gene unclear. The source of this sequence is a man of 80 years or more with acute or convalescent COVID-19. The DNA sequence is TGTGCCAGCGCGCGGGTAATATTTGAAAAACTGTTTTTT. This sequence encodes CASARVIFEKLFF.